This T cell receptor beta chain was sequenced during a study of pediatric ulcerative colitis (dated by TCRdb to between 2017 and 2020). For the wider study: About seven ulcerative colitis patients had pancolitis and two had left-sided colitis, with histology consistent with ulcerative colitis in all. From eight or nine newly diagnosed, treatment-naive pediatric ulcerative colitis patients and four non-IBD control children, paired blood and rectal samples were collected. By Pediatric Ulcerative Colitis Activity Index, a couple of patients had mild disease, several had moderate disease and three had acute severe colitis.

Results and caveats for the whole study, not just this receptor: Controls, mild-moderate and acute severe colitis patients were separated by rectal repertoire features, and reduced rectal diversity due to clonal expansions was observed in acute severe colitis. Two rectal CDR3 clonotypes were found in every ulcerative colitis patient but in no control. Because repertoires were derived from total lymphocyte DNA, patterns in rare subsets such as regulatory T cells may not have been reflected. A couple of patients' blood samples yielded substantially fewer templates for technical reasons and were excluded from blood-rectal overlap analysis. The healthy control group was small, with only a handful of individuals. Compared with controls, ulcerative colitis patients showed significantly higher autologous blood-rectal clonal overlap, a finding that suggests increased T cell trafficking to inflamed tissue.

Using the immunoSEQ TRB Survey service, rearranged CDR3 beta regions were amplified from genomic DNA with multiplex V and J primers. Survey-level sequencing depth of up to 500,000 reads per sample was used to keep depth equal across samples. Libraries were purified and pooled, and sequencing was performed on Illumina technology. The study's processing was this. immunoSEQ online tools were used for productive clonality, sample overlap, pairwise scatters, CDR3 beta length, V/D/J gene usage and productiveness. Calculated diversity was defined as the number of unique rearrangements divided by total templates, multiplied by 100, and Shannon and Simpson indices were computed as well. For principal component analysis, Z-score normalized data were analyzed with the R prcomp function and the ggbiplot package. Morisita's index was used to quantify blood-rectal clonal overlap within each subject. TCRdb provides this immuneACCESS table in a form limited to in-frame rearrangements. Some clones are lacking; in checked studies, under half of them reflect an unresolved V gene, and why the rest are absent is not known. That table supplies the V and J calls and clone size; D and trimming were determined from the DNA. The sample records 9,000 to 10,000 clones, 88% of which are singletons. Around 7% of the sample goes to the ten largest clones.

A remark on this clone: The specificity of this receptor is unknown. No much larger clone is present one base from it, and per-base qualities are unavailable.

Ulcerative colitis patients had received no immunosuppressive medication before the diagnostic colonoscopy. A blood sample was obtained concurrently with the colonoscopy. The Wizard kit (Promega) was used to extract genomic DNA from the blood and intestinal samples. The germline V gene yields MNHNS for CDR1 and SASEGT for CDR2. V is shortened by 7 bases, J by 0 bases, and the region joining them spans 13 bases. The CDR3 goes from the cysteine to the phenylalanine over 14 residues. CDR3 DNA is the only sequence kept; it has 42 bases, read in frame from the first base. This TCR was recovered from a girl under 18 with moderate ulcerative colitis. Sequencing was performed on blood. This sequence uses TRBV6-1 and TRBJ2-7; TRBD1 is a possible D gene, resting on 5 matching bases. The DNA sequence follows: TGTGCCAGCAAAGTGGACACGAGCTCCTACGAGCAGTACTTC. Its translation is CASKVDTSSYEQYF.